Each of the 23 T cell receptor beta chains below was sequenced from the same sample in a study of human T cells and chemical hapten exposure. TCRdb reprocessed the RACE reads with MiXCR, giving one entry per CDR3 protein. This table holds 150,000 to 200,000 distinct CDR3 sequences, about 25% found once. Specified time point: patch test 3, about 24 weeks after DPC sensitization. Documented treatment: therapeutic diphenylcyclopropenone sensitization with weekly scalp DPC. Material: whole blood, obtained in connection with sensitization to the hapten diphenylcyclopropenone (DPC). The source is a middle-aged woman with alopecia areata. Some clones in this sample may be carry-over from other donors' samples.

The chain employs TRBV28 and TRBJ2-1; 7 nucleotides match TRBD2. The CDR3 loop spans 14 amino acids. The V segment lost 3 bases and the J segment 5 bases; nucleotides outside the gene matches: 4. The germline CDR1 and CDR2 sequences are MDHEN and SYDVKM. The CDR3 region has the DNA TGTGCCAGCAGTTTGGCGCTAGCGGACAATGAGCAGTTCTTC. It translates to CASSLALADNEQFF.

The sample holds a few counts of this clonotype. The chain couples TRBV7-2 to TRBJ2-7; D is ambiguous. Germline V gene sequence: CDR1 SGHTA, CDR2 FQGNSA. V was cut by 0 bases and J by 3 bases, with 3 bases left in between. The CDR3 spans 12 residues. CDR3 residues: CASSLANYEQYF. CDR3 DNA sequence: TGTGCCAGCAGCTTAGCGAACTACGAGCAGTACTTC.

The sample holds many counts of this clonotype. The rearrangement joins TRBV6-2 or TRBV6-3 to TRBJ2-1, with D possibly being TRBD1 (6 bases). Looked up from germline, CDR1 is MNHEY and CDR2 is SVGEGT. The CDR3 runs to 17 residues. With 5 bases removed from V and 8 bases from J, the gap between germline ends came to 25 bases. The DNA for the CDR3 is TGTGCCAGCAGTCAAAGAGGGGGATACGGGTCTGATGATGAGCAGTTCTTC. Residues: CASSQRGGYGSDDEQFF.

The rearrangement links TRBV11-1 to TRBJ1-1; tentative D call: TRBD1 (6 bases). Trimming stripped 4 bases from V and 4 bases from J, with 13 bases between. CDR3 length equals 14 residues. The germline CDR1 and CDR2 sequences are SGHAT and FQDESV (reference sequence). This CDR3 is CASSSQGGGTEAFF. The CDR3 bases are TGTGCCAGCAGCTCCCAGGGAGGGGGCACTGAAGCTTTCTTT.

The rearrangement uses TRBV7-2 and TRBJ2-7; 13 bases align to TRBD2. The CDR3 runs 16 residues. CDR1 SGHTA and CDR2 FQGNSA come from the germline V gene. The trim removed 4 bases at V and 3 bases at J, leaving 6 bases unmatched. The CDR3 DNA reads as TGTGCCAGCAGCTCAACTAGCGGGAGGGCCGGCTACGAGCAGTACTTC. Amino acids: CASSSTSGRAGYEQYF.

There are a few counts of this clonotype. The chain employs TRBV9 and TRBJ2-7; D gene unclear. The CDR3 length is 14 residues. Germline V gene lookup returns CDR1 SGDLS and CDR2 YYNGEE. Trimming took off 5 bases at V and 2 bases at J, with 14 bases between the two ends. CDR3 region: CASSPVVPPYEQYF. The CDR3 DNA follows: TGTGCCAGCAGTCCCGTCGTACCTCCCTACGAGCAGTACTTC.

The V gene is TRBV20-1, the J gene TRBJ2-1, with D possibly TRBD2 on 6 matching bases. The CDR3 covers 14 residues. V lost 1 base and J lost 12, with 19 bases in between. CDR1 DFQATT and CDR2 SNEGSKA come from the germline V gene (reference sequence). CDR3 bases: TGCAGTGCTAGAGTTGTCGGGCAACCCGGGGGGCAGTTCTTC. Protein product: CSARVVGQPGGQFF.

The CDR3 here is CSVERRITKETQYF. The CDR3, as DNA: TGCAGCGTTGAACGAAGGATAACGAAAGAGACCCAGTACTTC. The chain links TRBV29-1 to TRBJ2-5; D not certain. V lost 2 bases and J 3 bases, leaving 13 bases between the germline ends. The germline V gene encodes CDR1 SQVTM and CDR2 ANQGSEA. The CDR3 length is 14 residues.

The rearrangement links TRBV6-5 to TRBJ2-2; D gene unclear. V lost 7 bases, J lost 4 bases, and 16 bases lay in between. CDR3 length equals 15 residues. Germline V lookup: CDR1 MNHEY, CDR2 SVGAGI. The CDR3 here is CASTYSDPITGELFF. The CDR3 DNA sequence: TGTGCCAGCACCTACTCGGACCCAATCACCGGGGAGCTGTTTTTT.

There are a few counts of this clonotype. The gene calls are TRBV6-2 or TRBV6-3 and TRBJ2-1, with D tentatively TRBD2 (6 bases). V gave up 6 bases and J gave up 5 bases, with 14 bases separating them. The CDR3 runs to 14 residues. The germline CDR1 and CDR2 sequences are MNHEY and SVGEGT. For the CDR3, the DNA is TGTGCCAGCAGAGAACTAGCCGCGAACAATGAGCAGTTCTTC. Its translation is CASRELAANNEQFF.

This clonotype was seen a few times. This chain joins TRBV11-2 and TRBJ2-4; perhaps TRBD2 as D (5 bases). V lost 2 bases and J 6 bases, leaving 14 bases between the germline ends. Germline V gives CDR1 SGHAT, CDR2 FQNNGV. The CDR3 totals 15 residues. For the CDR3, the DNA is TGTGCCAGCAGCTTAACTGGGAGTGGGATAAACATTCAGTACTTC. Residues: CASSLTGSGINIQYF.

This clonotype turned up a few times. The rearrangement joins TRBV6-5 to TRBJ1-3; the D gene is possibly TRBD1 (5 bases). Deletions cut 9 bases from V and 0 bases from J, with 9 bases between. There are 13 residues in the CDR3. Germline V gene data show CDR1 as MNHEY and CDR2 as SVGAGI. The CDR3 loop reads CASQGFSGNTIYF. The CDR3 bases are TGTGCCAGTCAGGGTTTCTCTGGAAACACCATATATTTT.

Only a few counts were recorded for this clonotype. The rearrangement joins TRBV28 to TRBJ2-5; either TRBD1 or TRBD2 may supply D (7 bases each). Trimming removed 5 bases from V and 4 bases from J, with 17 bases in between. The germline gives CDR1 MDHEN, CDR2 SYDVKM. The CDR3 totals 15 residues. CDR3 region: CASSQGGAVGETQYF. The CDR3 DNA is TGTGCCAGCAGTCAGGGGGGGGCAGTGGGAGAGACCCAGTACTTC.

This chain joins TRBV4-3 and TRBJ2-7; perhaps TRBD1 as D (5 bases). V was cut by 2 bases and J by 3 bases, with 14 bases left in between. The germline gives CDR1 LGHNA, CDR2 YSLEER. The CDR3 length is 15 residues. CDR3 sequence: CASSQNDIGVYEQYF. The CDR3 DNA reads as TGCGCCAGCAGCCAAAACGACATAGGGGTCTACGAGCAGTACTTC.

The genes are TRBV10-3 and TRBJ2-1; TRBD2 agrees at 16 bases. This CDR3 spans 15 amino acids. V lost 7 bases, J lost 9 bases, and 6 bases stayed unmatched. Per germline, CDR1 ENHRY and CDR2 SYGVKD. The CDR3 DNA sequence: TGTGCCATCAAGGGACTAGCGGGAGGGCTAGGTGAGCAGTTCTTC. This encodes CAIKGLAGGLGEQFF.

This clonotype was detected only a few times. This chain joins TRBV20-1 and TRBJ2-7, with 10 bases identical to TRBD2. The V gene end was trimmed by 0 bases and the J gene end by 7 bases; junction bases not matched to a gene: 6. Per germline, CDR1 DFQATT and CDR2 SNEGSKA (reference sequence). CDR3 size: 14 residues. This CDR3 is CSARESGRAGEQYF. In DNA, the CDR3 is TGCAGTGCTAGAGAAAGCGGGAGGGCCGGGGAGCAGTACTTC.

In its sample, this clonotype was seen a few times. This sequence joins TRBV20-1 and TRBJ2-1, with TRBD2 matching 13 bases. CDR1 is DFQATT and CDR2 is SNEGSKA in the germline V gene (reference sequence). Germline trimming cut 3 bases from V and 8 bases from J; bases unmatched to any gene: 7. The CDR3 covers 15 residues. The CDR3 here is CSARTGLAGVYEQFF. For the CDR3, the DNA is TGCAGTGCTAGGACCGGACTAGCGGGAGTCTATGAGCAGTTCTTC.

The chain is built from TRBV28 and TRBJ2-5; 13 positions match TRBD2. Germline V lookup: CDR1 MDHEN, CDR2 SYDVKM. J was trimmed by 1 base and V by 10 bases; bases with no gene match: 3. This CDR3 spans 14 amino acids. CDR3 sequence reads: CATWTSGGQETQYF. CDR3 bases: TGTGCCACATGGACTAGCGGGGGCCAAGAGACCCAGTACTTC.

V usage is TRBV29-1 and J usage is TRBJ2-7, with 11 positions matching TRBD1. The CDR3 totals 12 residues. CDR1 is SQVTM and CDR2 is ANQGSEA in the germline V gene. Trimming removed 6 bases from V and 6 bases from J; junction bases left unmatched: 4. The chain's CDR3 is CSVPGQGGEQYF. The CDR3 nucleotides are TGCAGCGTACCGGGACAGGGGGGCGAGCAGTACTTC.

This clonotype was detected only a few times. The chain joins TRBV29-1 to TRBJ1-1; D uncertain. The CDR3 runs to 12 residues. Germline values: CDR1 SQVTM, CDR2 ANQGSEA. Trimming shortened V by 3 bases and J by 3 bases, and 8 bases separated the two germline ends. For the CDR3, the DNA is TGCAGCGTTGAGGACGGATACACTGAAGCTTTCTTT. Translation: CSVEDGYTEAFF. Variable domain in full (rest from reference TRBV29-1 and TRBJ1-1): SAVISQKPSRDICQRGTSLTIQCQVDSQVTMMFWYRQQPGQSLTLIATANQGSEATYESGFVIDKFPISRPNLTFSTLTVSNMSPEDSSIYLCSVEDGYTEAFFGQGTRLTVV.

The chain couples TRBV20-1 to TRBJ2-7; 9 bases map to TRBD1. The V gene's germline CDR1 is DFQATT and CDR2 SNEGSKA (reference sequence). This CDR3 region has 14 residues. V gave up 0 bases and J gave up 5 bases; unmatched junction bases: 5. CDR3 protein: CSARDPTGGNEQYF. DNA for the CDR3: TGCAGTGCTAGAGACCCTACAGGGGGCAACGAGCAGTACTTC.

There are a few counts of this clonotype. This chain links TRBV9 with TRBJ1-4, with TRBD1 matching over 7 bases. Germline values: CDR1 SGDLS, CDR2 YYNGEE. The CDR3 has 15 amino acids. V shed 4 bases and J 6 bases; nucleotides not matched to a gene: 9. CDR3 DNA: TGTGCCAGCAGCCGCGACAGGGTCAAGGATGAAAAACTGTTTTTT. The encoded protein is CASSRDRVKDEKLFF.

This clonotype was counted only a few times. The V call is TRBV12-3 or TRBV12-4, the J call TRBJ2-7; maybe TRBD1 (5 bases). The CDR3 extends over 13 amino acids. Trimming took 3 bases from V and 3 from J, leaving 9 bases between them. The DNA for the CDR3 is TGTGCCAGCAGTTTTGGGGCCCTCTACGAGCAGTACTTC. It is translated as CASSFGALYEQYF.